The clone carrying this T cell receptor (beta chain) was counted many times. Per germline, CDR1 MGHDK and CDR2 SYGVNS. CDR3 length equals 16 residues. The ends were cut back, 1 base at V and 2 bases at J, with 12 bases in the middle. The data are from a study of blood T cells in healthy people across ages. With a J-beta primer mix and a sample-barcoded 5' primer, a second PCR ran roughly 7 to 11 cycles. A single record per CDR3 protein comes from TCRdb applying MiXCR to the 5' RACE reads. The table lists about 670,000 distinct CDR3 sequences, roughly half of them singletons, with approximately 12% in the top ten. Russia was home to the donors, healthy Caucasian individuals aged roughly 6 to 90. Total RNA extraction produced at least 6 micrograms (per sample) for the study.

This TCR was recovered from a woman aged 80 or older in good health. This sequence joins TRBV25-1 and TRBJ2-1; possibly TRBD2 for D (6 bases). Sequencing was carried out using blood. DNA for the CDR3: TGTGCCAGCAGTGAATTAGGGACTGGGACCTACAATGAGCAGTTCTTC. Residues: CASSELGTGTYNEQFF. Complete variable domain (other parts from reference TRBV25-1 and TRBJ2-1): EADIYQTPRYLVIGTGKKITLECSQTMGHDKMYWYQQDPGMELHLIHYSYGVNSTEKGDLSSESTVSRIRTEHFPLTLESARPSHTSQYLCASSELGTGTYNEQFFGPGTRLTVL.